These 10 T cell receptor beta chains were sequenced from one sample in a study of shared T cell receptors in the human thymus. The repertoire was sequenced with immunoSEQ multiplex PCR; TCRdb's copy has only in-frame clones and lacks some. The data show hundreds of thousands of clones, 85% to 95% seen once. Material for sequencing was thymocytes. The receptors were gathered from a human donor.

In DNA form, the CDR3 reads TGTGCCAGCAGGTCACCGGGACAGGGCAACTATGGCTACACCTTC. Residues: CASRSPGQGNYGYTF. The chain carries TRBV28 and TRBJ1-2; 9 nucleotides match TRBD1. J lost 2 bases, V lost 6 bases, and 7 bases had no gene match. Germline-derived CDR1 and CDR2 are MDHEN and SYDVKM. The CDR3 consists of 15 residues.

The CDR3 region is CASSQDTDSVRVYGYTF. DNA for the CDR3: TGTGCCAGCAGCCAAGATACCGACAGTGTGAGGGTCTATGGCTACACCTTC. The V and J genes are TRBV4-2 and TRBJ1-2; the D gene is possibly TRBD1 (5 bases). Trimming shortened V by 0 bases and J by 4 bases, and 18 bases separated the two germline ends. The CDR3 extends over 17 amino acids. CDR1 LGHNA and CDR2 YNFKEQ come from the germline V gene.

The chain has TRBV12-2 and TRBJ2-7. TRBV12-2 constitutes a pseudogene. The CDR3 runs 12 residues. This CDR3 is CASRSGSYEQYF. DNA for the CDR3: TGTGCAAGTCGTTCCGGCTCGTACGAGCAGTACTTC.

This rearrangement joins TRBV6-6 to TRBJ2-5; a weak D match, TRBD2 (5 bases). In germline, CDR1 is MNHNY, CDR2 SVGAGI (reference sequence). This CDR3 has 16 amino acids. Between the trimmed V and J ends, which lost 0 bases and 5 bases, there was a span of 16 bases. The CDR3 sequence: CASSYSSPGLWETQYF. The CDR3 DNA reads TGTGCCAGCAGTTACTCGAGTCCGGGGTTGTGGGAGACCCAGTACTTC.

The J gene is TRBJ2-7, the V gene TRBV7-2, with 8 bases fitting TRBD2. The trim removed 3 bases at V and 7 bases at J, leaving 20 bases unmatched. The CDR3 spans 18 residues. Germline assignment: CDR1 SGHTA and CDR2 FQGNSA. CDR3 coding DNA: TGTGCCAGCAGCTTTTTTTCCCTAGCGGGTTTTACTCTACGGGAGCAGTACTTC. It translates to CASSFFSLAGFTLREQYF. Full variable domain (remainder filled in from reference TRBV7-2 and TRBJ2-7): GAGVSQSPSNKVTEKGKDVELRCDPISGHTALYWYRQSLGQGLEFLIYFQGNSAPDKSGLPSDRFSAERTGGSVSTLTIQRTQQEDSAVYLCASSFFSLAGFTLREQYFGPGTRLTVT.

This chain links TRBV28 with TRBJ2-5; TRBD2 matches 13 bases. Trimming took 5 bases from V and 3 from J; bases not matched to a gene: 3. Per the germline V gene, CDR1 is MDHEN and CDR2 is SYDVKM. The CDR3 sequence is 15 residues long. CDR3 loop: CASSLGLAGEETQYF. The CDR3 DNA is TGTGCCAGCAGTCTCGGACTAGCGGGAGAAGAGACCCAGTACTTC.

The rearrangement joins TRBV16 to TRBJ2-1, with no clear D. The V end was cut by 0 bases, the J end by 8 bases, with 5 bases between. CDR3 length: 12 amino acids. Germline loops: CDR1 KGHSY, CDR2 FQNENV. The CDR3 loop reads CASSQSTDEQFF. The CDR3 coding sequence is TGTGCCAGCAGCCAATCCACAGATGAGCAGTTCTTC. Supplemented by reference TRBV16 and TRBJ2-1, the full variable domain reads GEEVAQTPKHLVRGEGQKAKLYCAPIKGHSYVFWYQQVLKNEFKFLISFQNENVFDETGMPKERFSAKCLPNSPCSLEIQATKLEDSAVYFCASSQSTDEQFFGPGTRLTVL.

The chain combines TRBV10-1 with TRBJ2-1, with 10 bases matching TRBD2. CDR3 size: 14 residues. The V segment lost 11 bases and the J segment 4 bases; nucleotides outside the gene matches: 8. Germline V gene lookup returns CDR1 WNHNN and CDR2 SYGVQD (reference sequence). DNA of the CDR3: TGCGCCCCCCCGGGACTAGCGCAATACAATGAGCAGTTCTTC. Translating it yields CAPPGLAQYNEQFF.

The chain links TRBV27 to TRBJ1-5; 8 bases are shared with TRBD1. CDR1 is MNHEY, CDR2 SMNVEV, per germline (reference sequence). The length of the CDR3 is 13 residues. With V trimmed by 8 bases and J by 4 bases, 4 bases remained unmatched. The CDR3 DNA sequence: TGTGCCAGCGGGACAGGTCCGAATCAGCCCCAGCATTTT. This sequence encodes CASGTGPNQPQHF.

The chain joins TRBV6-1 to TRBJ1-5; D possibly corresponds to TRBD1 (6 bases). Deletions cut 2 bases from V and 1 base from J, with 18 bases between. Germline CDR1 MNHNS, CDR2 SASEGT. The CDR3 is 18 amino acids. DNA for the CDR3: TGTGCCAGCAGTGAATGGAGGGGGGGAGTCGTGAGCAATCAGCCCCAGCATTTT. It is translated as CASSEWRGGVVSNQPQHF.